The T cell receptor beta chain described here comes from a study of regulatory T cells in long-lasting Graves disease. Time point meaning: newly diagnosed GD, antithyroid drugs for less than 3 months. After RNA was extracted from PBMCs, the TCR library was made from it. In building TCR beta libraries, iRepertoire HTBI primers were used together with Arm-PCR of CDR3 regions. TCRdb recomputed calls from the multiplex PCR reads with MiXCR, one row per CDR3 protein. In the table there are roughly 440,000 distinct CDR3 sequences, roughly 17% of which are singletons. Trimming pared 3 bases from V and 0 bases from J, leaving 11 bases between. CDR3 size: 15 residues. Germline CDR1 reads MGHRA; CDR2 reads YSYEKL. This clonotype was found a few times. The data were also submitted as part of a second study, on T cells in Graves' hyperthyroidism and ophthalmopathy.

This sequence was found in a woman younger than 35 with Graves disease. The sequences come from peripheral blood mononuclear cells (PBMCs), collected at new diagnosis, from a patient treated with antithyroid drugs. The V gene is TRBV4-1, the J gene TRBJ2-5; D unresolved. The CDR3 region is CASSHGRAYQETQYF. The CDR3 DNA is TGCGCCAGCAGCCACGGACGGGCGTACCAAGAGACCCAGTACTTC.